One sample yielded the 4 T cell receptor beta chains listed below, sequenced in a study of T cells in women clearing cervical HPV infection. Profiled with immunoSEQ multiplex PCR; TCRdb holds only in-frame clones, not every one. In total, the table holds 25,000 to 35,000 clones. The sequencing input was blood buffy coat. The receptors were gathered from a woman aged 18-69 years with a cervical HPV16 infection that either progressed to CIN3+ or cleared (not recorded which).

As to this clone: The read ends 3 residues before the CDR3 terminus; that terminus is restored from the germline J gene. The V call is TRBV20-1, the J call TRBJ1-2; D uncertain. The V and J ends lost 3 bases and 4 bases respectively, with 3 bases between them. CDR3 length equals 10 residues. Germline V gives CDR1 DFQATT, CDR2 SNEGSKA (reference sequence). The CDR3 sequence is CSARAYGYTF. CDR3 DNA (partial): TGCAGTGCTAGGGCCTATGGC.

Turning to this clone: The sequenced fragment ends 3 residues before the CDR3 boundary, so the rest is inferred from the germline J gene. V gene TRBV7-3 combines with J gene TRBJ2-4; D remains unclear. CDR3 length: 13 residues. Germline CDR1 and CDR2: SGHTA and FQGTGA. CDR3 DNA, as far as it was read: TGTGCCAGCAGCTCCCGACCGACGGGTGGT. Its protein product is CASSSRPTGG. The entire CDR3 is CASSSRPTGGQYF.

As to this clone: The read falls 3 residues short of the CDR3 end, and the missing part is taken from the germline J gene. This chain connects TRBV20-1 to TRBJ1-2; D remains unclear. V was trimmed by 6 bases and J by 3 bases, leaving 8 bases between them. This CDR3 has 11 residues. Germline V CDR1 and CDR2: DFQATT, SNEGSKA (reference sequence). The CDR3 region is CSAAGYYGYTF. CDR3 DNA (partial): TGCAGTGCAGCAGGTTACTATGGC.

A note on this clone: An end of the junction differs from the germline gene, which may be a read error. The CDR3 extends 3 residues past the end of the read, so its final part is completed from the germline J gene. At the DNA level, this CDR3 is encoded by other sequences in the same sample as well. This chain links TRBV30 with TRBJ1-3; D is perhaps TRBD1 (5 bases). The CDR3 consists of 12 residues. Germline V lookup: CDR1 GTSNPN, CDR2 SVGIG (reference sequence). CDR3 sequence reads: CACRESGNTIYF. CDR3 DNA (partial): TGTGCCTGCAGGGAATCTGGAAACACA.